This passage covers 27 T cell receptor beta chains from one sample sequenced in a study of cytomegalovirus exposure and HLA in healthy donors. The PCR ran on 60 Vbeta and 13 Jbeta primers. Sequencing used immunoSEQ multiplex PCR; TCRdb keeps in-frame clones, though not all of them. Of roughly 150,000 clones listed, roughly three quarters are singletons. Sequenced: PBMCs. These receptors were taken from a male donor in good health and CMV-seronegative.

The chain's CDR3 is CASSLTGGGNTIYF. CDR3 nucleotide sequence: TGTGCCAGCAGCCTTACAGGAGGGGGAAACACCATATATTTT. V is TRBV5-5 and J is TRBJ1-3; a possible D gene is TRBD1 (5 bases). Per the germline V gene, CDR1 is SGHKS and CDR2 is YYEKEE (reference sequence). V was trimmed by 4 bases and J by 4 bases, leaving 12 bases between them. The CDR3 contains 14 residues. Supplemented by reference TRBV5-5 and TRBJ1-3, the full variable domain reads DAGVTQSPTHLIKTRGQQVTLRCSPISGHKSVSWYQQVLGQGPQFIFQYYEKEERGRGNFPDRFSARQFPNYSSELNVNALLLGDSALYLCASSLTGGGNTIYFGEGSWLTVV.

This rearrangement joins TRBV5-8 to TRBJ2-3; D perhaps matches TRBD2 (5 bases). Germline lookup yields CDR1 SGHTS and CDR2 YDEGEE. Trimming left V 4 bases short and J 2 bases short, with 17 bases between. CDR3 length equals 16 residues. CDR3 region: CASSSGRGYTTDTQYF. In nucleotides, the CDR3 is TGTGCCAGCAGCAGCGGTCGCGGCTACACCACAGATACGCAGTATTTT.

The sample holds one count of this clone. V is TRBV18 and J is TRBJ1-1, with 8 bases lining up with TRBD1. CDR1 is KGHSH and CDR2 is LQKENI in the germline V gene. V shed 3 bases, J shed 4 bases, and the junction held 7 bases outside the gene matches. This CDR3 contains 15 residues. The CDR3: CASSPRDRWGTEAFF. CDR3 DNA sequence: TGTGCCAGCTCACCCCGGGACAGGTGGGGCACTGAAGCTTTCTTT.

The J gene is TRBJ1-4, the V gene TRBV30; weak D call: TRBD1 (5 bases). V lost 2 bases, J lost 6 bases, and 13 bases lay in between. This CDR3 is 14 amino acids long. Germline V gives CDR1 GTSNPN, CDR2 SVGIG (reference sequence). The CDR3 nucleotides are TGTGCCTGGAGTTACGGGGGGGATCATGAAAAACTGTTTTTT. It specifies CAWSYGGDHEKLFF.

This CDR3 is CASSKGQGKAGYTEAFF. In nucleotides, the CDR3 is TGTGCCAGCAGCAAGGGACAGGGTAAGGCGGGGTACACTGAAGCTTTCTTT. This chain connects TRBV21-1 to TRBJ1-1; the table's D call, TRBD1, has no DNA check behind it. TRBV21-1 constitutes a pseudogene. The CDR3 is 17 residues long.

The chain employs TRBV28 and TRBJ2-5, with 8 nucleotides matching TRBD2. This CDR3 spans 15 amino acids. Germline lookup yields CDR1 MDHEN and CDR2 SYDVKM. V shed 8 bases and J 2 bases; nucleotides not matched to a gene: 10. CDR3 sequence reads: CASWKATSAQETQYF. For the CDR3, the DNA is TGTGCCAGCTGGAAAGCGACTAGCGCTCAAGAGACCCAGTACTTC.

This clone was seen only a few times. CDR3 nucleotides: TGTGCCAGCAGCGCCAGAACGGGTTCCTGGTCCTCTCAGAATGAGCAGTTCTTC. It translates to CASSARTGSWSSQNEQFF. This chain links TRBV13 with TRBJ2-1, with D unresolved. This CDR3 spans 18 amino acids. Germline V gene lookup returns CDR1 PRHDT and CDR2 FYEKMQ (reference sequence). The V end was cut by 5 bases, the J end by 7 bases, with 27 bases between.

The genes are TRBV27 and TRBJ2-7; TRBD1 is a possible D gene (7 bases). In germline, CDR1 is MNHEY, CDR2 SMNVEV (reference sequence). This CDR3 region has 12 residues. The V gene lost 5 bases and the J gene lost 7 bases, with 12 bases spanning the gap. The CDR3: CASSARGVEQYF. The CDR3 nucleotides read TGTGCCAGCAGTGCCAGGGGGGTTGAGCAGTACTTC.

Turning to this clone: The junction shows a germline mismatch at one end, possibly a read error. This rearrangement joins TRBV6-1 to TRBJ2-4, with 7 bases that match TRBD1. The CDR3 runs 12 residues. Germline loops: CDR1 MNHNS, CDR2 SASEGT. CDR3: CASSEVGDRENF. As DNA, the CDR3 is TGTGCCAGCAGTGAAGTGGGGGACAGAGAAAACTTC.

The chain is built from TRBV28 and TRBJ2-5, with TRBD2 as a possible D gene (5 bases). The CDR3 loop spans 13 amino acids. Germline CDR1 is MDHEN and CDR2 is SYDVKM. Trimming cost V 4 bases and J 9 bases, with 15 bases left between them. CDR3 DNA sequence: TGTGCCAGCAGTTACCGGACTTTCTCGGCCCAGTACTTC. It codes for CASSYRTFSAQYF.

This clone was counted between two and nine times. V gene TRBV28 combines with J gene TRBJ2-3, with 11 bases fitting TRBD2. The germline V gene encodes CDR1 MDHEN and CDR2 SYDVKM. V was pared by 2 bases and J by 3 bases, with 7 bases of the junction left unmatched. The CDR3 has 17 amino acids. The DNA for the CDR3 is TGTGCCAGCAGTTTACTCACTAGCGGGGGCCGGACAGATACGCAGTATTTT. It encodes CASSLLTSGGRTDTQYF.

The chain carries TRBV30 and TRBJ2-4; D remains unclear. Trimming took 3 bases from V and 3 from J, leaving 9 bases between them. CDR3 length equals 13 residues. Germline V gene sequence: CDR1 GTSNPN, CDR2 SVGIG (reference sequence). The CDR3 region has the DNA TGTGCCTGGAGCCTTCGTCTCAAAAACATTCAGTACTTC. Translation: CAWSLRLKNIQYF.

This clone appeared once. V is TRBV12-5 and J is TRBJ1-1; 7 bases line up with TRBD1. J lost 6 bases, V lost 1 base, and 2 bases had no gene match. Germline CDR1 reads LGHNT; CDR2 reads FRNRAP. The CDR3 is 13 residues long. CDR3 in amino acids: CASGLDRGAEAFF. The CDR3 region has the DNA TGTGCTAGTGGTTTGGACAGGGGAGCTGAAGCTTTCTTT.

The chain uses TRBV2 and TRBJ1-5; D is undetermined. The germline gives CDR1 SNHLY, CDR2 FYNNEI. The CDR3 covers 14 residues. With 10 bases removed from V and 5 bases from J, the gap between germline ends came to 18 bases. The CDR3 DNA is TGTGCCACCAGCCCGTCCAGGCGGGATCAGCCCCAGCATTTT. Translated, it gives CATSPSRRDQPQHF.

This clone was observed once. This rearrangement joins TRBV29-1 to TRBJ2-1; a possible D gene is TRBD2 (6 bases). Looked up from germline, CDR1 is SQVTM and CDR2 is ANQGSEA. The V and J ends lost 4 bases and 2 bases respectively, with 12 bases between them. This CDR3 contains 14 residues. The chain's CDR3 is CSVVAALTYNEQFF. In DNA, the CDR3 is TGCAGCGTTGTAGCGGCTCTAACCTACAATGAGCAGTTCTTC.

This clone appeared a few times. The chain's CDR3 is CASSFLRDSRTYEQYF. In DNA form, the CDR3 reads TGTGCCAGCAGCTTTCTCCGGGACAGCAGAACCTACGAGCAGTACTTC. V usage is TRBV13 and J usage is TRBJ2-7; 7 bases agree with TRBD1. V was clipped by 3 bases and J by 2 bases; unmatched bases: 10. The CDR3 is 16 amino acids. The germline CDR1 and CDR2 sequences are PRHDT and FYEKMQ (reference sequence).

The V and J genes are TRBV5-4 and TRBJ2-5; possible D gene TRBD1, 6 bases. Trimming stripped 0 bases from V and 5 bases from J, with 11 bases between. The CDR3 is 14 residues long. Germline values: CDR1 SGHNT, CDR2 YYREEE (reference sequence). The CDR3 DNA reads TGTGCCAGCAGCTTGGACAGGGTGGTCGAGACCCAGTACTTC. The encoded protein is CASSLDRVVETQYF.

The sample holds one count of this clone. The chain combines TRBV7-2 with TRBJ1-1; D remains unclear. Between the trimmed V and J ends, which lost 2 bases and 3 bases, there was a span of 10 bases. The CDR3 covers 14 residues. Germline V CDR1 and CDR2: SGHTA, FQGNSA. This CDR3 reads CASSLRGLDTEAFF. The CDR3 DNA is TGTGCCAGCAGCTTACGGGGTTTGGACACTGAAGCTTTCTTT.

CDR3 sequence (DNA): TGTGCCACCAGCAGAGGGGGAGTTAACACCATATATTTT. The encoded protein is CATSRGGVNTIYF. V is TRBV15 and J is TRBJ1-3; D not resolved. V was shortened by 1 base and J by 7 bases, with 8 bases between the two germline ends. This CDR3 is 13 amino acids long. Germline CDR1 reads LNHNV; CDR2 reads YYDKDF (reference sequence).

CDR3 in amino acids: CASSRRTGFENQPQHF. The CDR3 nucleotides are TGTGCCAGCAGCCGAAGGACAGGTTTCGAAAATCAGCCCCAGCATTTT. The chain is built from TRBV28 and TRBJ1-5; 7 bases align to TRBD1. The ends lost 6 bases at V and 4 bases at J; junction bases unmatched: 12. Germline CDR1 MDHEN, CDR2 SYDVKM. The CDR3 is made up of 16 amino acids.

This clone was seen once. The J gene is TRBJ2-7, the V gene TRBV15, with 8 bases aligning to TRBD2. V trimming: 0 bases; J trimming: 5 bases; junction bases outside the gene matches: 6. Germline CDR1 is LNHNV and CDR2 is YYDKDF (reference sequence). CDR3 length: 15 amino acids. The CDR3 DNA reads as TGTGCCACCAGCAGAGATGTCGGGAGGGTCCACGAGCAGTACTTC. Protein: CATSRDVGRVHEQYF.

The chain employs TRBV30 and TRBJ1-1; 11 bases align to TRBD1. The CDR3 length is 14 residues. V lost 2 bases, J lost 4 bases, and 3 bases stayed unmatched. Germline-derived CDR1 and CDR2 are GTSNPN and SVGIG (reference sequence). As DNA, the CDR3 is TGTGCCTGGAGTCCCGGGACAGGGGGCACTGAAGCTTTCTTT. Its protein is CAWSPGTGGTEAFF. Together with reference TRBV30 and TRBJ1-1, the CDR3 gives the full variable domain: SQTIHQWPATLVQPVGSPLSLECTVEGTSNPNLYWYRQAAGRGLQLLFYSVGIGQISSEVPQNLSASRPQDRQFILSSKKLLLSDSGFYLCAWSPGTGGTEAFFGQGTRLTVV.

The chain joins TRBV30 to TRBJ1-4; 9 nucleotides line up with TRBD1. V shed 2 bases, J shed 3 bases, and the junction held 1 base outside the gene matches. This CDR3 is 14 amino acids long. Germline V gene data show CDR1 as GTSNPN and CDR2 as SVGIG (reference sequence). The CDR3 region is CAWSRQGANEKLFF. The DNA of the CDR3 is TGTGCCTGGAGTCGACAGGGGGCTAATGAAAAACTGTTTTTT. Full variable domain (missing parts from reference TRBV30 and TRBJ1-4): SQTIHQWPATLVQPVGSPLSLECTVEGTSNPNLYWYRQAAGRGLQLLFYSVGIGQISSEVPQNLSASRPQDRQFILSSKKLLLSDSGFYLCAWSRQGANEKLFFGSGTQLSVL.

The chain employs TRBV15 and TRBJ2-2, with TRBD2 matching over 14 bases. Germline loops: CDR1 LNHNV, CDR2 YYDKDF (reference sequence). The CDR3 spans 21 residues. V was pared by 0 bases and J by 6 bases, with 15 bases of the junction left unmatched. The CDR3 is CATSRDLPRLAGGRRAGELFF. CDR3 nucleotide sequence: TGTGCCACCAGCAGAGATCTACCCCGACTAGCGGGGGGGCGACGTGCCGGGGAGCTGTTTTTT.

The genes are TRBV5-1 and TRBJ2-2; TRBD1 aligns across 7 bases. The CDR3 consists of 16 residues. The trim removed 4 bases at V and 1 base at J, leaving 7 bases unmatched. Germline V gene data show CDR1 as SGHRS and CDR2 as YFSETQ. The CDR3: CASSQTGTVNTGELFF. The DNA for the CDR3 is TGCGCCAGCAGCCAGACCGGGACAGTGAACACCGGGGAGCTGTTTTTT.

This clone was seen a few times. V is TRBV7-2 and J is TRBJ2-7; D possibly corresponds to TRBD1 (6 bases). V dropped 4 bases and J dropped 4 bases, with 11 bases sitting between them. Germline V CDR1 and CDR2: SGHTA, FQGNSA. The CDR3 is 13 residues long. The CDR3 loop is CASSWTVHYEQYF. The CDR3 nucleotides read TGTGCCAGCAGCTGGACAGTCCATTACGAGCAGTACTTC.

V gene TRBV9 combines with J gene TRBJ1-1, with D perhaps matching TRBD1 (5 bases). V dropped 7 bases and J dropped 5 bases, with 12 bases sitting between them. The CDR3 runs to 12 residues. CDR1 and CDR2 from the germline V gene are SGDLS and YYNGEE. The CDR3 DNA reads as TGTGCCAGCGGGCAGGGTACGACTGAAGCTTTCTTT. Its protein product is CASGQGTTEAFF.